One and the same sample provided the 28 T cell receptor beta chains below, sequenced in a study of cytomegalovirus exposure and HLA in healthy donors. PCR used 60 Vbeta primers and 13 Jbeta primers. Data came from immunoSEQ multiplex PCR; TCRdb stores just in-frame clones and leaves some out. The sample consists of around 150,000 clones, roughly 70% of them appearing once. Sample: PBMCs. These receptors were obtained from a man aged 45 to 65 in good health and CMV-seropositive.

This clone was observed a single time. This chain links TRBV29-1 with TRBJ1-4; 7 bases match TRBD1. J was trimmed by 5 bases and V by 7 bases; bases with no gene match: 7. This CDR3 is built from 13 residues. Looked up from germline, CDR1 is SQVTM and CDR2 is ANQGSEA. The CDR3 DNA reads as TGCAGCGGATCCGGGACAGAGAATGAAAAACTGTTTTTT. This sequence encodes CSGSGTENEKLFF.

The rearrangement links TRBV4-2 to TRBJ2-7; 9 bases are a match to TRBD1. Germline CDR1 and CDR2: LGHNA and YNFKEQ. With V trimmed by 0 bases and J by 4 bases, 10 bases remained unmatched. There are 17 residues in the CDR3. The CDR3 DNA is TGTGCCAGCAGCCAAGAATGGGGACAGGGTAATCATTACGAGCAGTACTTC. Translating gives CASSQEWGQGNHYEQYF.

V gene TRBV28 combines with J gene TRBJ1-4; no clear D gene. The germline V gene has CDR1 MDHEN and CDR2 SYDVKM. Trimming stripped 2 bases from V and 0 bases from J, with 13 bases between. This CDR3 spans 17 amino acids. DNA for the CDR3: TGTGCCAGCAGTTTACCTAATCCAGACTCAACTAATGAAAAACTGTTTTTT. Translation: CASSLPNPDSTNEKLFF. Full variable domain (remainder filled in from reference TRBV28 and TRBJ1-4): DVKVTQSSRYLVKRTGEKVFLECVQDMDHENMFWYRQDPGLGLRLIYFSYDVKMKEKGDIPEGYSVSREKKERFSLILESASTNQTSMYLCASSLPNPDSTNEKLFFGSGTQLSVL.

The chain recombines TRBV5-5 with TRBJ1-1; D perhaps matches TRBD1 (6 bases). V gave up 2 bases and J gave up 4 bases, with 18 bases separating them. The CDR3 consists of 16 residues. Per germline, CDR1 SGHKS and CDR2 YYEKEE (reference sequence). CDR3 amino acids: CASSFSFQGRGTEAFF. In DNA, the CDR3 is TGTGCCAGCAGCTTTAGTTTTCAGGGGAGGGGCACTGAAGCTTTCTTT.

This clone was counted only a few times. The gene calls are TRBV7-2 and TRBJ2-7, with 9 bases aligning to TRBD1. V lost 10 bases and J lost 5; bases outside the gene matches: 12. The CDR3 runs to 14 residues. Germline CDR1 is SGHTA and CDR2 is FQGNSA. CDR3 amino acids: CATSYRDRANEQYF. The CDR3 nucleotides read TGTGCCACCTCATACCGGGACAGGGCTAACGAGCAGTACTTC.

V and J are TRBV10-3 and TRBJ1-6; no reliable D call. Trimming left V 3 bases short and J 3 bases short, with 9 bases between. CDR3 length: 15 residues. Germline V gives CDR1 ENHRY, CDR2 SYGVKD. In DNA form, the CDR3 reads TGTGCCATCAGTGAACAGCTGGACTATAATTCACCCCTCCACTTT. It is translated as CAISEQLDYNSPLHF.

V and J are TRBV7-3 and TRBJ2-1, with 12 bases identical to TRBD2. Germline V gene data show CDR1 as SGHTA and CDR2 as FQGTGA. The CDR3 runs to 16 residues. J lost 4 bases, V lost 5 bases, and 6 bases had no gene match. Here the CDR3 DNA reads TGTGCCAGCAGCCCACGGACTAGCGGGACTTACAATGAGCAGTTCTTC. Its translation is CASSPRTSGTYNEQFF.

This clone was seen a few times. This rearrangement joins TRBV19 to TRBJ2-1; tentative D call: TRBD2 (6 bases). CDR3 size: 17 residues. The ends were cut back, 4 bases at V and 0 bases at J, with 16 bases in the middle. The germline V gene encodes CDR1 LNHDA and CDR2 SQIVND (reference sequence). The CDR3 DNA reads TGTGCCAGTAGTAACCCACTAGCAGTCAGCTCCTACAATGAGCAGTTCTTC. As protein: CASSNPLAVSSYNEQFF.

CDR3 sequence: CASSGGQGSYNEQFF. The CDR3 bases are TGCGCCAGCAGCGGAGGACAGGGCTCCTACAATGAGCAGTTCTTC. V and J are TRBV5-1 and TRBJ2-1; 8 bases fit TRBD1. This CDR3 region has 15 residues. The J segment lost 0 bases and the V segment lost 4 bases, leaving 3 bases of the junction unmatched. CDR1 and CDR2 (germline): SGHRS, YFSETQ.

V is TRBV7-2 and J is TRBJ1-1; TRBD1 is a possible D gene (5 bases). The CDR3 extends over 14 amino acids. The V gene's germline CDR1 is SGHTA and CDR2 FQGNSA. V was clipped by 5 bases and J by 4 bases, with 14 bases between them. For the CDR3, the DNA is TGTGCCAGCAGCCCCCCTGGGGGAGGCACTGAAGCTTTCTTT. As protein: CASSPPGGGTEAFF.

This clone was seen a few times. The chain uses TRBV19 and TRBJ2-3; D is perhaps TRBD1 (6 bases). V lost 4 bases, J lost 5 bases, and 10 bases lay in between. This CDR3 has 13 amino acids. Germline V gives CDR1 LNHDA, CDR2 SQIVND (reference sequence). The CDR3 region is CASSKYRVDTQYF. The CDR3 DNA follows: TGTGCCAGTAGTAAATACAGGGTAGATACGCAGTATTTT.

This chain connects TRBV29-1 to TRBJ1-1, with 10 bases aligning to TRBD1. The V gene end was trimmed by 5 bases and the J gene end by 1 base; junction bases not matched to a gene: 1. The germline CDR1 and CDR2 sequences are SQVTM and ANQGSEA. The CDR3 covers 13 residues. The CDR3 nucleotides read TGCAGCGTTTGGGACAGGGGGAACACTGAAGCTTTCTTT. Its protein is CSVWDRGNTEAFF.

The CDR3 protein is CASSLGLTGLSYEQYF. The CDR3, as DNA: TGTGCCAGCAGCTTAGGCCTCACAGGCCTCTCCTACGAGCAGTACTTC. The chain carries TRBV13 and TRBJ2-7; possible D gene TRBD1, 5 bases. The CDR3 contains 16 residues. Germline CDR1 and CDR2: PRHDT and FYEKMQ (reference sequence). The germline V and J ends were trimmed by 0 bases and 0 bases, with 12 bases remaining between them.

This clone came up a few times. V gene TRBV4-2 combines with J gene TRBJ2-7; 7 bases map to TRBD1. V trimming: 2 bases; J trimming: 6 bases; junction bases outside the gene matches: 7. The germline V gene encodes CDR1 LGHNA and CDR2 YNFKEQ. There are 14 residues in the CDR3. The CDR3 DNA sequence: TGTGCCAGCAGCCAACAGGGACAGAGCGGCGAGCAGTACTTC. It yields the protein CASSQQGQSGEQYF.

The genes are TRBV18 and TRBJ2-2; 7 bases map to TRBD1. V dropped 3 bases and J dropped 3; count of bases not matched to a gene: 4. The CDR3 extends over 15 amino acids. Per the germline V gene, CDR1 is KGHSH and CDR2 is LQKENI. The CDR3 sequence is CASSPRQGDTGELFF. CDR3 nucleotide sequence: TGTGCCAGCTCACCGCGACAGGGTGACACCGGGGAGCTGTTTTTT.

The V call is TRBV5-5, the J call TRBJ2-7; 10 positions agree with TRBD1. V gave up 3 bases and J gave up 4 bases; unmatched junction bases: 7. Per germline, CDR1 SGHKS and CDR2 YYEKEE (reference sequence). The CDR3 length is 15 residues. The CDR3 protein is CASSSPGQGLYEQYF. DNA for the CDR3: TGTGCCAGCAGCTCTCCGGGACAGGGGCTGTACGAGCAGTACTTC.

This rearrangement joins TRBV25-1 to TRBJ1-2; 7 nucleotides agree with TRBD1. J was trimmed by 3 bases and V by 7 bases; bases with no gene match: 5. The germline CDR1 and CDR2 sequences are MGHDK and SYGVNS. CDR3 length equals 13 residues. CDR3 in DNA: TGTGCCAGCACCTCGGACAGGTACTATGGCTACACCTTC. Residues: CASTSDRYYGYTF.

The chain recombines TRBV19 with TRBJ1-5, with 10 positions matching TRBD1. The CDR3 runs 13 residues. Germline-derived CDR1 and CDR2 are LNHDA and SQIVND (reference sequence). V trimming: 6 bases; J trimming: 9 bases; junction bases outside the gene matches: 5. The CDR3 spells CASRGTGERPQHF. The CDR3 DNA sequence: TGTGCCAGTAGGGGGACAGGGGAGAGGCCCCAGCATTTT.

The gene calls are TRBV19 and TRBJ1-2; 7 bases align to TRBD1. Germline V CDR1 and CDR2: LNHDA, SQIVND (reference sequence). The CDR3 covers 14 residues. V was clipped by 3 bases and J by 3 bases; unmatched bases: 4. The CDR3 sequence: CASSIETGYYGYTF. For the CDR3, the DNA is TGTGCCAGTAGTATCGAGACAGGGTACTATGGCTACACCTTC.

This sequence joins TRBV10-2 and TRBJ1-1; D is unresolved. Germline loops: CDR1 WSHSY, CDR2 SAAADI. V was clipped by 2 bases and J by 0 bases, with 4 bases between them. The CDR3 spans 13 residues. The CDR3, as DNA: TGCGCCAGCAGTGAGCCAGTGAACACTGAAGCTTTCTTT. This sequence encodes CASSEPVNTEAFF.

CDR3 loop: CASTFLFNNSPLHF. Here the CDR3 DNA reads TGTGCCAGCACCTTCCTATTCAACAATTCACCCCTCCACTTT. The chain joins TRBV6-5 to TRBJ1-6; D unclear. From germline, CDR1 is MNHEY and CDR2 SVGAGI. Between the trimmed V and J ends, which lost 7 bases and 7 bases, there was a span of 14 bases. The CDR3 has 14 amino acids.

V is TRBV11-3 and J is TRBJ1-2; a weak D match, TRBD1 (6 bases). The CDR3 contains 15 residues. Germline CDR1 is SGHNT and CDR2 is YENEEA. V was clipped by 4 bases and J by 0 bases, with 12 bases between them. The CDR3 region is CASSSGTFTNYGYTF. CDR3 DNA: TGTGCCAGCAGCTCCGGGACATTTACTAACTATGGCTACACCTTC.

The rearrangement joins TRBV5-5 to TRBJ1-2, with 11 positions matching TRBD1. The germline CDR1 and CDR2 sequences are SGHKS and YYEKEE (reference sequence). CDR3 length: 16 residues. V was clipped by 3 bases and J by 5 bases; unmatched bases: 9. For the CDR3, the DNA is TGTGCCAGCAGCTGGCCGGGACAGGGGGAGAAGTATGGCTACACCTTC. This encodes CASSWPGQGEKYGYTF.

This CDR3 is CASSGGSGMFSYNEQFF. DNA of the CDR3: TGTGCCAGCAGTGGGGGTAGCGGGATGTTCTCCTACAATGAGCAGTTCTTC. This chain uses TRBV6-4 with TRBJ2-1; 8 bases map to TRBD2. Germline CDR1 reads MRHNA; CDR2 reads SNTAGT. The V and J ends lost 4 bases and 0 bases, in that order; junction bases with no gene match: 8. This CDR3 has 17 residues.

This clone came up once. The chain is built from TRBV6-1 and TRBJ2-5; TRBD2 matches at 10 bases. Looked up from germline, CDR1 is MNHNS and CDR2 is SASEGT. The CDR3 length is 15 residues. Trimming took 4 bases from V and 5 from J; bases not matched to a gene: 7. CDR3 DNA: TGTGCCAGCAGTGGGAGCGGGGGGGCCCTCGAGACCCAGTACTTC. Amino acids: CASSGSGGALETQYF.

The chain links TRBV29-1 to TRBJ1-2; a possible D gene is TRBD1 (5 bases). This CDR3 comprises 13 residues. Trimming removed 5 bases from V and 8 bases from J, with 18 bases in between. Germline lookup yields CDR1 SQVTM and CDR2 ANQGSEA. CDR3 amino acids: CSVLIGGMGGYTF. The CDR3 coding sequence is TGCAGCGTTTTAATTGGGGGGATGGGAGGCTACACCTTC.

The chain couples TRBV12-5 to TRBJ2-1; 10 bases match TRBD2. This CDR3 comprises 17 residues. The trim removed 3 bases at V and 3 bases at J, leaving 8 bases unmatched. Looked up from germline, CDR1 is LGHNT and CDR2 is FRNRAP. CDR3 bases: TGTGCTAGTGGTTTTTCCTTAGCGGGGGGTCTCTACAATGAGCAGTTCTTC. Translating gives CASGFSLAGGLYNEQFF.

The chain uses TRBV14 and TRBJ2-2, with D possibly being TRBD1 (6 bases). Germline V CDR1 and CDR2: SGHDN, FVKESK. The CDR3 loop spans 15 amino acids. Trimming pared 3 bases from V and 7 bases from J, leaving 15 bases between. The CDR3 bases are TGTGCCAGCAGCCAGAACAGGGTATCGATCGGGGAGCTGTTTTTT. Translated: CASSQNRVSIGELFF.